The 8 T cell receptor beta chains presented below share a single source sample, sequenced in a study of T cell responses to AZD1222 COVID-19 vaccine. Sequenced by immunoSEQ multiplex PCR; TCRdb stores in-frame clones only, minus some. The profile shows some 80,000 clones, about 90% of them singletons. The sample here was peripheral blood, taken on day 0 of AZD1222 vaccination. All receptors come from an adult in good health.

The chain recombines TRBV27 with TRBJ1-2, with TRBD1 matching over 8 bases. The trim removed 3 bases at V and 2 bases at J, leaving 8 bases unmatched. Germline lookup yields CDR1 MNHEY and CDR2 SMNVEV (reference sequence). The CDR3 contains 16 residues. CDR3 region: CASSFSRQGRNYGYTF. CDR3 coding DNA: TGTGCCAGCAGTTTCTCTCGACAGGGGCGGAACTATGGCTACACCTTC.

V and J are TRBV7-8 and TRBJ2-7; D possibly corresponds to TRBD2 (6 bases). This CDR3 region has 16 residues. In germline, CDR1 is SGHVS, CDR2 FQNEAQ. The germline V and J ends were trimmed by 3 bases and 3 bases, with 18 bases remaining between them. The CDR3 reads CASSFSRSSDHYEQYF. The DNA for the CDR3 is TGTGCCAGCAGCTTTTCTCGTTCTAGCGACCACTACGAGCAGTACTTC.

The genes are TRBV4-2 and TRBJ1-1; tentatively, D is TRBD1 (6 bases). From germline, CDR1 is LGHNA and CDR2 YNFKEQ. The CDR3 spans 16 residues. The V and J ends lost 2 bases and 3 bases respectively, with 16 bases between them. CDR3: CASSQKGEGLDTEAFF. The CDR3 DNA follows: TGTGCCAGCAGCCAAAAGGGGGAGGGGTTGGACACTGAAGCTTTCTTT.

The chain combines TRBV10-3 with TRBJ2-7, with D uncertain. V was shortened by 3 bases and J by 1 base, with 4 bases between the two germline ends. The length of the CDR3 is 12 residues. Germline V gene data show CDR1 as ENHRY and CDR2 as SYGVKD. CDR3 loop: CAISDGSYEQYF. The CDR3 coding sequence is TGTGCCATCAGTGACGGGTCCTACGAGCAGTACTTC.

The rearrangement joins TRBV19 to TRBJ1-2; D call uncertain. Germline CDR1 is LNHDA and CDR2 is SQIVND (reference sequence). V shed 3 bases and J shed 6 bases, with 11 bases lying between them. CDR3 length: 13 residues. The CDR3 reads CASSIGLEHGYTF. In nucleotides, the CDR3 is TGTGCCAGTAGTATCGGGTTGGAGCATGGCTACACCTTC.

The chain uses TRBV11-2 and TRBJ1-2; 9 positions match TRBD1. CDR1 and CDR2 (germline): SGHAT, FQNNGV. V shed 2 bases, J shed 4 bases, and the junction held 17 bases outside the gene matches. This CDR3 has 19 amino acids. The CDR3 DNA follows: TGTGCCAGCAGCTTAAAGAAGTTGGGACAGGGTCCCAAACCCTATGGCTACACCTTC. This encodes CASSLKKLGQGPKPYGYTF. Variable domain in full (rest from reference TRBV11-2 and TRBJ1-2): EAGVAQSPRYKIIEKRQSVAFWCNPISGHATLYWYQQILGQGPKLLIQFQNNGVVDDSQLPKDRFSAERLKGVDSTLKIQPAKLEDSAVYLCASSLKKLGQGPKPYGYTFGSGTRLTVV.

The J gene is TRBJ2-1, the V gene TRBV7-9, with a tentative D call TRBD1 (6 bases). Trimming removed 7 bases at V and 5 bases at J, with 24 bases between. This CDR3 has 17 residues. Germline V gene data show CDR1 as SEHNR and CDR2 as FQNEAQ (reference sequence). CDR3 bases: TGTGCCAGCATCCCCAAGGGGGTACAGGAGCGGAACAATGAGCAGTTCTTC. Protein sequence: CASIPKGVQERNNEQFF.

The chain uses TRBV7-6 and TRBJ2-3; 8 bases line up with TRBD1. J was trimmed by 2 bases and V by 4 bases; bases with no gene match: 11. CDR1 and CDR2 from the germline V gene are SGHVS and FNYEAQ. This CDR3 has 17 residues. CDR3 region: CASSSASRTGTTDTQYF. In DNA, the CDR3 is TGTGCCAGCAGCTCCGCCTCACGGACAGGGACCACAGATACGCAGTATTTT.